This T cell receptor beta chain derives from a study of response to subunit inactivated influenza vaccine (dated by TCRdb to the late 2010s). At the level of the whole study: To follow how T cells responded to a trivalent subunit inactivated influenza vaccine, the researchers relied on deep quantitative profiling of the T cell receptor repertoire. Findings and caveats that apply to the study as a whole: It was suggested by the authors that each seasonal influenza vaccination may recruit only a limited number of new T cells.

Points on this clonotype: No cognate antigen has been identified for it. There are no base qualities to consult, and no much larger clone falls within one base.

V is shortened by 0 bases, J by 4 bases, and the region joining them spans 6 bases. The CDR3 has 14 amino acids, counting the end cysteine and phenylalanine. The sequence is cut down to CDR3 DNA, 42 bases in frame from base 1. The library was produced with RT-PCR. Sequencing took place on an Illumina HiSeq 2500. Through fastp at Q25 and MiXCR, TCRdb rebuilt clones from the public reads, retaining in-frame beta chains. Rows are unified per CDR3 protein, each entry keeping the most common DNA and genes. This sample is represented by over 800,000 distinct CDR3 sequences; less than 25% of them were singletons. The leading ten clones occupy approximately 10% of the sample.

The clonotype comes from a middle-aged man who received an inactivated influenza vaccine. Donor details come from another sample of the same person, matched by shared clones. The rearrangement joined TRBV12-3 or TRBV12-4 to TRBJ2-2; the D gene assignment is ambiguous. The sequenced sample was PBMCs from blood, obtained around 5 days after vaccination. Read as DNA, the sequence is TGTGCCAGCAGTTTAGCAACTCCCACCGGGGAGCTGTTTTTT. The encoded protein is CASSLATPTGELFF.